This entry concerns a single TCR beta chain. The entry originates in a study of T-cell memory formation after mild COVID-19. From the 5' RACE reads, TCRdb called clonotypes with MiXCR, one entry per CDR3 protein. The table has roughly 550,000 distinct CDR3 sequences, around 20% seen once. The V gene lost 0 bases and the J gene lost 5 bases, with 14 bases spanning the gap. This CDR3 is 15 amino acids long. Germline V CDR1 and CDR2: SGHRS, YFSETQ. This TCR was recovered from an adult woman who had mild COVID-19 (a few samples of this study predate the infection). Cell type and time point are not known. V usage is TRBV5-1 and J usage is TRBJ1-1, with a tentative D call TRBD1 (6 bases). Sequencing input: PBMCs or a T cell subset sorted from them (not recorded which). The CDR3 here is CASSLDSGVSTEAFF. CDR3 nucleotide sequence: TGCGCCAGCAGCTTGGATTCAGGGGTGTCAACTGAAGCTTTCTTT.